This T cell receptor (beta chain) derives from a study of blood T cells in healthy people across ages (dated by TCRdb to the mid-2010s). Turning to the overall study: In model experiments, template switching captured about one uniquely barcoded TCR beta cDNA molecule for every two T cells. Age-related changes in TCR beta repertoire diversity were measured in the study by deep sequencing normalized with unique cDNA molecular identifiers. The donors were divided into four age groups: young (average about 15 years), middle-aged (approximately 39), aged (around 67) and long-lived (about 84). To avoid experimental bias, donors of different ages were spread randomly across the sequencing lanes. The study analyzed two additional independent replicas of 1 million unique cDNA reads from the same blood draw for two donors, one aged 18 to 30 and one aged 80 or older. Points the paper makes about the study in general: Compared with the aged group, the long-lived group had more naive CD4+ T cells, fewer expanded clones and increased TCR diversity, suggesting age selection. Since profiling was done on bulk unsorted PBMCs, naive and antigen-experienced compartments could not be conclusively compared. Estimates of total diversity from one million sequenced T cells were regarded as lower bounds and underestimates. Because the CMV infection status of the donors was unknown, age-related changes in expanded clonotypes may potentially have been confounded. As age increased, observed TCR beta diversity per million T cells dropped in a roughly linear way, and a significant reduction was already evident by age around 41. Observed TCR beta diversity correlated strongly with the percentage of naive T cells measured by flow cytometry.

V gives up 1 base and J gives up 5 bases, and the segment between their germline ends measures 18 bases. The germline V gene encodes CDR1 MNHEY and CDR2 SMNVEV (reference sequence). From the cysteine through the phenylalanine, the CDR3 covers 17 amino acids. Only CDR3 DNA is held: 51 bases, read in frame from base 1. Donors were 39 systemically healthy Caucasian individuals from Russia aged roughly 6 to 95 years. Each donor gave around 9.8 milliliters of peripheral blood, collected into EDTA-treated Vacutainer tubes. Ficoll-Paque density-gradient centrifugation was used to isolate PBMCs, with at least 6.5 million obtained per sample. Total RNA was extracted from PBMCs with Trizol reagent, with at least 6 micrograms obtained per sample. For every donor, an aliquot of PBMCs went through flow cytometry to measure the percentages of naive CD45RAhigh/CD27high T cells. This clonotype was detected many times. The antigen it recognizes is unknown. Per-base quality was not reported, and no clone a single base away is much larger than it.

Libraries were built with 5' RACE. Reads for this sample came from an Illumina HiSeq 2500. A second PCR of about 6 to 12 cycles was run with a J-beta primer mix and a sample-barcoded 5' primer. Each TCR beta cDNA molecule received a unique molecular identifier from a template-switch 5' adaptor carrying 12 random nucleotides. At least 2.5 million CDR3-containing paired-end reads were obtained from each sample. First-strand cDNA was synthesized from all RNA with the Mint cDNA synthesis kit, primed by a TRBC-specific oligonucleotide. All cDNA was treated with uracil-DNA glycosylase and then went through a first 18-cycle PCR with the universal primers M1SS and BC2_uni_R. Concerning the study's data processing: Normalization of each sample was performed by random selection of 1 million high-quality reads, each carrying a distinct molecular identifier. Reads with shared molecular identifiers were discarded instead of being binned into consensus sequences. MiTCR, with a Q25 quality threshold and the strictest error-elimination algorithm, was used for CDR3 identification, clonotype clustering and error correction. A nonparametric unseen species model using Euler transformation provided a lower-bound estimate of total TCR beta diversity. The raw public data were reprocessed by TCRdb itself: fastp quality trimming at Q25, MiXCR clonotype calling, in-frame beta chains only. Every entry covers one CDR3 protein and lists the most common genes and DNA from its rows. V and J calls and clone size were set by TCRdb, not the authors. The sample data list hundreds of thousands of distinct CDR3 sequences, and 29% of these were observed just once. The top ten clonotypes cover about 18% of the sample.

Sequenced sample: blood. The chain is assembled from TRBV27 and TRBJ2-4, with the D gene uncertain. This TCR derives from a woman aged 80 or over in good health. In nucleotides, the sequence is TGTGCCAGCAGTTTATACCCAGTCCAGAACCCCCAAAACATTCAGTACTTC. It encodes CASSLYPVQNPQNIQYF.